This is a list of T cell receptor beta chains from one sample in a study of T-cell memory formation after mild COVID-19. TCRdb reprocessed the 5' RACE reads via MiXCR and lists one record per CDR3 protein. The sample holds about 470,000 distinct CDR3 sequences, around a sixth seen once. The sequenced material came from PBMCs or a T cell subset sorted from them (not recorded which). Receptors originate from an adult woman who had mild COVID-19 (a few samples of this study predate the infection). Cell type and time point are not known. Both conserved end residues are part of each CDR3. D genes are given only for firm matches. Clone size is shown for a subset of rows, as once, few, many or a class of expanded clone.

len	v_gene	abundance	j_gene	d_gene	CDR3nt	CDR3aa
15	TRBV24-1	few	TRBJ2-1	NA	TGTGCCACCAGTGACCCCCTGGGGGTAGGGGGTGAGCAGTTCTTC	CATSDPLGVGGEQFF
12	TRBV29-1	few	TRBJ2-7	TRBD1	TGCAGCGTTGGGGACAGGGCAACCGAGCAGTACTTC	CSVGDRATEQYF
17	TRBV4-1	NA	TRBJ2-2	TRBD2	TGCGCCAGCAGCCAAGTAGCCCTAGCGGGCAACACCGGGGAGCTGTTTTTT	CASSQVALAGNTGELFF
16	TRBV5-4	NA	TRBJ2-3	TRBD2	TGTGCCAGCAGCTTGATAGGCGGGGGGCCTATAGATACGCAGTATTTT	CASSLIGGGPIDTQYF
16	TRBV4-3	few	TRBJ2-2	NA	TGCGCCAGCAGCCAATCCGGGACATCCGAGACCGGGGAGCTGTTTTTT	CASSQSGTSETGELFF
17	TRBV6-2/TRBV6-3	NA	TRBJ2-1	TRBD2	TGTGCCAGCAGTTACTCTAGCGGGAGGGCCTTCACCAATGAGCAGTTCTTC	CASSYSSGRAFTNEQFF
14	TRBV7-2	few	TRBJ2-7	NA	TGTGCCAGCAGCTTAGGGGGGGCGATCTACGAGCAGTACTTC	CASSLGGAIYEQYF
17	TRBV3-1	NA	TRBJ2-3	TRBD2	TGTGCCAGCAGCCAAGAAACGGCGGGGGGACGCACAGATACGCAGTATTTT	CASSQETAGGRTDTQYF
14	TRBV5-1	NA	TRBJ1-6	NA	TGCGCCAGCCGAAAACAGGGTGTGGATTCACCCCTCCACTTT	CASRKQGVDSPLHF
16	TRBV4-3	NA	TRBJ2-2	TRBD1	TGCGCCAGCAGCCGGTCGAGACAGGGTCGGACCGGGGAGCTGTTTTTT	CASSRSRQGRTGELFF
18	TRBV28	few	TRBJ2-6	TRBD1	TGTGCCACCCCCCTAGGACAGGGGACTTACTCTGGGGCCAACGTCCTGACTTTC	CATPLGQGTYSGANVLTF
16	TRBV5-1	NA	TRBJ2-1	NA	TGCGCCAGCAGCTTGGGGCTAGCCACCAGTTACGATGAGCAGTTCTTC	CASSLGLATSYDEQFF
14	TRBV6-2/TRBV6-3	few	TRBJ2-3	NA	TGTGCCAGCAGTTTCGGACTGGGCACAGATACGCAGTATTTT	CASSFGLGTDTQYF
16	TRBV4-1	NA	TRBJ2-5	TRBD2	TGCGCCAGCAGCCAAGGGACCGGGGGGGCTCGAGAGACCCAGTACTTC	CASSQGTGGARETQYF
14	TRBV27	many	TRBJ1-1	TRBD1	TGTGCCAGCAGGAGACAGGGGGCGCAGGCTGAAGCTTTCTTT	CASRRQGAQAEAFF
15	TRBV5-5	few	TRBJ1-1	TRBD1	TGTGCCAGCAGCTCATTCCGGGACAGGGTGACTGAAGCTTTCTTT	CASSSFRDRVTEAFF
15	TRBV18	NA	TRBJ1-1	NA	TGTGCCAGCTCCGGGACGGCCATGGCGAACACTGAAGCTTTCTTT	CASSGTAMANTEAFF
13	TRBV29-1	NA	TRBJ1-2	NA	TGCAGCGTTCTTTCAGGGGATAACTATGGCTACACCTTC	CSVLSGDNYGYTF
16	TRBV5-1	NA	TRBJ2-3	TRBD2	TGCGCCAGCAGCCTCACTAGCGGGGGAACCACAGATACGCAGTATTTT	CASSLTSGGTTDTQYF
15	TRBV6-6	NA	TRBJ1-1	NA	TGTGCCAGCAGTTACCGGGCCTCATATATCACTGAAGCTTTCTTT	CASSYRASYITEAFF
15	TRBV27	NA	TRBJ2-1	NA	TGTGCCAGCATATACAGAAGCCGGGCCGGGGATGAGCAGTTCTTC	CASIYRSRAGDEQFF
13	TRBV12-3/TRBV12-4	few	TRBJ2-5	NA	TGTGCCAGCGCCGAGGACAGACGGCAGACCCAGTACTTC	CASAEDRRQTQYF
15	TRBV7-8	NA	TRBJ2-3	TRBD2	TGTGCCAGCAGCTTAGGCGGGGGTAGCGCAGATACGCAGTATTTT	CASSLGGGSADTQYF
13	TRBV5-1	NA	TRBJ1-3	NA	TGCGCCAGCAGCTTGGTCGGTGGAAACACCATATATTTT	CASSLVGGNTIYF
14	TRBV4-1	NA	TRBJ1-2	NA	TGCGCCAGCAGCCAAGTAAGGGAGATCTATGGCTACACCTTC	CASSQVREIYGYTF
14	TRBV5-1	NA	TRBJ2-1	NA	TGCGCCAGCGGTGTCCCCGGTGGGAACAATGAGCAGTTCTTC	CASGVPGGNNEQFF
16	TRBV13	NA	TRBJ2-7	TRBD1	TGTGCCAGCAGCCGGGACAGGGGGGCCTCTTTGTACGAGCAGTACTTC	CASSRDRGASLYEQYF
15	TRBV11-2	NA	TRBJ2-1	NA	TGTGCCAGCAGCTTCCGGGCCCTCGCAATGGCTGAGCAGTTCTTC	CASSFRALAMAEQFF
12	TRBV20-1	few	TRBJ1-1	NA	TGCAGTGCCATGGGGGTTCGGACTGAAGCTTTCTTT	CSAMGVRTEAFF
17	TRBV13	NA	TRBJ1-2	NA	TGTGCCAGCAGCGCACCCGTGGTCTCCCGCGTTAACTATGGCTACACCTTC	CASSAPVVSRVNYGYTF
13	TRBV5-1	NA	TRBJ2-7	NA	TGCGCCAGCAGAGGCTACAGCTCCTACGAGCAGTACTTC	CASRGYSSYEQYF
11	TRBV5-8	few	TRBJ2-5	NA	TGTGCCAGCAGCTTACGGAAGACCCAGTACTTC	CASSLRKTQYF
13	TRBV12-3/TRBV12-4	few	TRBJ2-7	NA	TGTGCCAGCACCCTCCTCGGGGCTGACGAGCAGTACTTC	CASTLLGADEQYF
15	TRBV3-1	few	TRBJ2-1	NA	TGTGCCAGCAGCCAGTCGGACTCCCGGGGGAATGAGCAGTTCTTC	CASSQSDSRGNEQFF
14	TRBV30	many	TRBJ2-5	TRBD2	TGTGCCTGGAGTTCGGGGGGGAGCCGGGAGACCCAGTACTTC	CAWSSGGSRETQYF
15	TRBV25-1	NA	TRBJ2-3	NA	TGTGCCAGCAGTGAATACGTGGGGCTCGCAGATACGCAGTATTTT	CASSEYVGLADTQYF
15	TRBV3-1	NA	TRBJ2-5	NA	TGTGCCAGCACTAGGGGGCAGGGGAGGAAGGAGACCCAGTACTTC	CASTRGQGRKETQYF
14	TRBV6-2/TRBV6-3	few	TRBJ1-4	NA	TGTGCCAGCAGTTATAGGACAGTTAATGAAAAACTGTTTTTT	CASSYRTVNEKLFF
12	TRBV10-3	few	TRBJ2-7	NA	TGTGCCATCAGCTTCGGCGTCTACGAGCAGTACTTC	CAISFGVYEQYF
15	TRBV2	NA	TRBJ1-2	TRBD1	TGTGCCAGCAGTGAAAGGGGGCCGGGGGTAGGAGGCTACACCTTC	CASSERGPGVGGYTF
13	TRBV7-8	few	TRBJ1-1	NA	TGTGCCAGCAGCTTGACTCGAAGGACTGAAGCTTTCTTT	CASSLTRRTEAFF
15	TRBV2	NA	TRBJ2-7	TRBD1	TGTGCCAGCAGTGGGGGTGGGACAGGGTCCCACGAGCAGTACTTC	CASSGGGTGSHEQYF
17	TRBV5-6	NA	TRBJ2-7	TRBD2	TGTGCCAGCAGCTGGGGACTAGCGGGGTCCAGCTCCTACGAGCAGTACTTC	CASSWGLAGSSSYEQYF
18	TRBV4-3	NA	TRBJ2-7	TRBD2	TGCGCCAGCAGCCAAGACCCCTCCGCCAGCGGGAACTCCTACGAGCAGTACTTC	CASSQDPSASGNSYEQYF
13	TRBV12-3/TRBV12-4	NA	TRBJ1-1	NA	TGTGCCAGCGCCGGACAGATGAACACTGAAGCTTTCTTT	CASAGQMNTEAFF
16	TRBV7-2	NA	TRBJ2-1	NA	TGTGCCAGCAGCTTCGTGGGGAGGGGGTCCTACAATGAGCAGTTCTTC	CASSFVGRGSYNEQFF
19	TRBV4-1	NA	TRBJ1-6	NA	TGCGCCAGCAGCCAAGATATAGGACAGCAACTCTCCTATAATTCACCCCTCCACTTT	CASSQDIGQQLSYNSPLHF
14	TRBV4-3	NA	TRBJ2-5	NA	TGCGCCAGCAGCCAAGATCGGGATAGGGAGACCCAGTACTTC	CASSQDRDRETQYF